This entry describes one TCR beta chain. Trimming took 0 bases from V and 7 from J; bases not matched to a gene: 10. Germline V gene data show CDR1 as GTSNPN and CDR2 as SVGIG (reference sequence). This CDR3 spans 15 amino acids. Authors' processing steps: Cell counts per sample came from amplifying reference gene primers. TCRdb's copy holds only in-frame clones and misses some; the assay was immunoSEQ multiplex PCR. D and trimming were read from the DNA, whereas the V and J calls and clone size are those reported in that table. This table has around 90,000 clones, 80% appearing once. The entry originates in a study of blood T cell repertoires in COVID-19. Study-level information: Samples taken during acute and convalescent COVID-19 were collected in the United States, Italy and Spain. In each case, the material was cDNA or gDNA derived from T cells, B-cell-depleted T cells, or PBMCs.

This chain joins TRBV30 and TRBJ2-7; 9 positions agree with TRBD1. The clonotype comes from a human donor in a cohort sampled during active COVID-19. Source material: peripheral blood. This CDR3 reads CAWSVRDRVKREQYF. In DNA form, the CDR3 reads TGTGCCTGGAGTGTCCGGGACAGGGTCAAAAGGGAGCAGTACTTC.